These 7 T cell receptor beta chains came from one sample sequenced in a study of T cell changes during pregnancy in multiple sclerosis. Profiled with immunoSEQ multiplex PCR; TCRdb holds only in-frame clones, not every one. Of roughly 30,000 clones detected, 85% to 90% appear once; the ten largest clones hold around 8%. Sequenced here: CD8+ T cells from peripheral blood mononuclear cells, sampled before pregnancy. The source of these receptors is a female donor with multiple sclerosis, enrolled in a pregnancy study.

The chain uses TRBV14 and TRBJ2-1; 7 bases match TRBD1. With V trimmed by 4 bases and J by 9 bases, 3 bases remained unmatched. Germline CDR1 is SGHDN and CDR2 is FVKESK. CDR3 length: 12 amino acids. CDR3 in DNA: TGTGCCAGCAGCCTCCACAGGGGTGAGCAGTTCTTC. This translates into CASSLHRGEQFF.

The chain uses TRBV15 and TRBJ1-4; possibly TRBD1 for D (6 bases). This CDR3 has 14 amino acids. Trimming left V 0 bases short and J 7 bases short, with 9 bases between. CDR1 and CDR2 from the germline V gene are LNHNV and YYDKDF (reference sequence). The CDR3, as DNA: TGTGCCACCAGCAGAGAAGGGGGTTTTGAAAAACTGTTTTTT. It codes for CATSREGGFEKLFF. The full variable domain, completed using reference TRBV15 and TRBJ1-4, is DAMVIQNPRYQVTQFGKPVTLSCSQTLNHNVMYWYQQKSSQAPKLLFHYYDKDFNNEADTPDNFQSRRPNTSFCFLDIRSPGLGDTAMYLCATSREGGFEKLFFGSGTQLSVL.

This sequence joins TRBV6-4 and TRBJ1-6; 9 nucleotides align to TRBD1. The germline V gene has CDR1 MRHNA and CDR2 SNTAGT. Trimming cost V 0 bases and J 6 bases; bases outside gene matches: 0. This CDR3 has 15 residues. The CDR3 sequence: CASSDSGQGNSPLHF. CDR3 nucleotides: TGTGCCAGCAGTGACTCGGGACAGGGTAATTCACCCCTCCACTTT.

The genes are TRBV11-2 and TRBJ1-3, with 8 nucleotides matching TRBD1. CDR1 and CDR2 (germline): SGHAT, FQNNGV. J lost 2 bases, V lost 5 bases, and 5 bases had no gene match. This CDR3 has 15 residues. CDR3 amino acids: CASSQGAGPGNTIYF. The CDR3 nucleotides are TGTGCCAGCAGCCAGGGGGCAGGGCCTGGAAACACCATATATTTT. The whole variable domain, remainder taken from reference TRBV11-2 and TRBJ1-3, is EAGVAQSPRYKIIEKRQSVAFWCNPISGHATLYWYQQILGQGPKLLIQFQNNGVVDDSQLPKDRFSAERLKGVDSTLKIQPAKLEDSAVYLCASSQGAGPGNTIYFGEGSWLTVV.

With regard to this clone: Other DNA sequences in this sample translate to the same CDR3. The gene calls are TRBV13 and TRBJ2-7, with unresolved D. The CDR3 loop spans 15 amino acids. Germline V lookup: CDR1 PRHDT, CDR2 FYEKMQ (reference sequence). Trimming took off 0 bases at V and 0 bases at J, with 9 bases between the two ends. CDR3 region: CASSLGSLRSYEQYF. CDR3 in DNA: TGTGCCAGCAGCTTAGGTTCACTCCGCTCCTACGAGCAGTACTTC.

CDR3 sequence: CASSKPGSNYEQYF. CDR3 nucleotides: TGTGCCAGCAGCAAGCCGGGGTCGAACTACGAGCAGTACTTC. The genes are TRBV28 and TRBJ2-7; tentatively, D is TRBD2 (5 bases). Trimming left V 6 bases short and J 3 bases short, with 15 bases between. This CDR3 has 14 residues. Germline values: CDR1 MDHEN, CDR2 SYDVKM.

This chain connects TRBV5-6 to TRBJ2-7; D is unclear. Trimming took 3 bases from V and 3 from J, leaving 10 bases between them. This CDR3 is 13 amino acids long. Germline V CDR1 and CDR2: SGHDT, YYEEEE. The CDR3 DNA sequence: TGTGCCAGCAGCTCGTCCCCTTACTACGAGCAGTACTTC. This gives the protein CASSSSPYYEQYF.